This T cell receptor beta chain derives from a study of T cell responses to AZD1222 COVID-19 vaccine. Assay: immunoSEQ multiplex PCR; the TCRdb copy retains only in-frame clones and omits some. The table records 100,000 to 140,000 clones, 87% of them present only once. Turning to this clone: Antigen specificity is unknown.

Overall study results and limits: Breadth and depth of Spike-specific TCRs rose after two AZD1222 doses.

The CDR3 length is 16 residues. The V segment lost 0 bases and the J segment 1 base; nucleotides outside the gene matches: 5. Germline loops: CDR1 LGHNA, CDR2 YSLEER. This TCR came from an adult in good health. The sequencing used peripheral blood, collected on day 0 of AZD1222 vaccination. The rearrangement uses TRBV4-3 and TRBJ1-2; TRBD1 agrees at 7 bases. CDR3 DNA: TGCGCCAGCAGCCAAGATCTCACAGGGGATAACTATGGCTACACCTTC. Amino acid sequence: CASSQDLTGDNYGYTF.